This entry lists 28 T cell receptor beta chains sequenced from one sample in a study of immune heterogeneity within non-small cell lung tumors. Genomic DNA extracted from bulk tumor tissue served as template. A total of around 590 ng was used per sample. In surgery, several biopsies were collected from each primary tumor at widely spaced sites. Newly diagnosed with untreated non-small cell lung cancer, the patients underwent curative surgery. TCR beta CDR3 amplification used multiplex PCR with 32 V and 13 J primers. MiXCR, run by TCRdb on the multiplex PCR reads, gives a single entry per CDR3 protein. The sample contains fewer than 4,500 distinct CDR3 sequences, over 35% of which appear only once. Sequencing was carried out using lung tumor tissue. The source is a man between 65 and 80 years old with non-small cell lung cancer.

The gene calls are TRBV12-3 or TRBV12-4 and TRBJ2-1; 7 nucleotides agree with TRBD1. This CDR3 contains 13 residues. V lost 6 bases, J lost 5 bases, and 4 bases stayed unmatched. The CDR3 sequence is CASRRGQDNEQFF. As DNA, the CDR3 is TGTGCCAGCAGACGTGGACAGGACAATGAGCAGTTCTTC.

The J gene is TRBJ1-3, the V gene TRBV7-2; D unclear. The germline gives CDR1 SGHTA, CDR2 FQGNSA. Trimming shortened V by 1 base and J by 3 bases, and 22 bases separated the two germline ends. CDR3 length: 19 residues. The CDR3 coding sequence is TGTGCCAGCAGCTTAGTTCTCCAGATCTCGGGGAGAGGTGGAAACACCATATATTTT. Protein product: CASSLVLQISGRGGNTIYF.

The DNA for the CDR3 is TGTGCCAGCAGTTACCCCCAGGGCCCCTACGAGCAGTACTTC. This translates into CASSYPQGPYEQYF. The rearrangement joins TRBV6-2 or TRBV6-3 to TRBJ2-7; D is possibly TRBD1 (5 bases). Between the trimmed V and J ends, which lost 2 bases and 2 bases, there was a span of 10 bases. The CDR3 length is 14 residues. The V gene's germline CDR1 is MNHEY and CDR2 SVGEGT.

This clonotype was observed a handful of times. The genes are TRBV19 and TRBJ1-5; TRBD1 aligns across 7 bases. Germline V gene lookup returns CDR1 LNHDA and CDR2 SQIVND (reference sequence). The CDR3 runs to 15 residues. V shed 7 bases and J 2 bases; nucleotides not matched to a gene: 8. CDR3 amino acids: CASIDRVGGNQPQHF. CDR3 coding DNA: TGTGCCAGTATAGACAGGGTTGGGGGCAATCAGCCCCAGCATTTT.

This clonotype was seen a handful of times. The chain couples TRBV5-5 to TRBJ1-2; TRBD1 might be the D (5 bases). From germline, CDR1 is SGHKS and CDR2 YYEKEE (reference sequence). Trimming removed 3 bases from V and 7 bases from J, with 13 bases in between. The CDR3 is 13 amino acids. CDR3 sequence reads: CASSYRDGIGYTF. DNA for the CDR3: TGTGCCAGCAGCTATCGGGACGGGATTGGCTACACCTTC. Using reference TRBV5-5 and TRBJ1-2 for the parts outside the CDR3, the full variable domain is DAGVTQSPTHLIKTRGQQVTLRCSPISGHKSVSWYQQVLGQGPQFIFQYYEKEERGRGNFPDRFSARQFPNYSSELNVNALLLGDSALYLCASSYRDGIGYTFGSGTRLTVV.

The CDR3 sequence: CASSIKRTYSSPLHF. CDR3 in DNA: TGTGCCAGTAGTATAAAGAGGACGTATTCTTCACCCCTCCACTTT. V usage is TRBV19 and J usage is TRBJ1-6; D gene unclear. CDR1 is LNHDA and CDR2 is SQIVND in the germline V gene (reference sequence). The CDR3 loop spans 15 amino acids. The V and J ends lost 2 bases and 9 bases respectively, with 14 bases between them.

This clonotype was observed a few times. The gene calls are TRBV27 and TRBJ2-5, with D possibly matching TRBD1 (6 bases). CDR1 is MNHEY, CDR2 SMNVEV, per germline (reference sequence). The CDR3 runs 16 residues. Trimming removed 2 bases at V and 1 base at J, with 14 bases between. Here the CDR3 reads CASSLARGKGQETQYF. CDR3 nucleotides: TGTGCCAGCAGTTTAGCCAGGGGAAAGGGCCAAGAGACCCAGTACTTC.

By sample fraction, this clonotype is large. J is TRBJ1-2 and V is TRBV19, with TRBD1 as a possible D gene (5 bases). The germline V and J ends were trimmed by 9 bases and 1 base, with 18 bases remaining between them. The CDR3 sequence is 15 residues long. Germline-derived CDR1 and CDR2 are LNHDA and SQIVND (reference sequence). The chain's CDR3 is CASQPRGRDNYGYTF. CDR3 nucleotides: TGTGCCAGCCAACCGAGGGGCAGAGATAACTATGGCTACACCTTC.

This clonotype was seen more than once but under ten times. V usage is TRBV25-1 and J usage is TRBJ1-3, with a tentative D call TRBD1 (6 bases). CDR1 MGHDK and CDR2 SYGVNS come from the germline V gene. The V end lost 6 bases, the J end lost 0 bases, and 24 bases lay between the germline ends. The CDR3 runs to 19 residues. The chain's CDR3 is CASSPTRGIHMDSGNTIYF. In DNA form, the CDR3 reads TGTGCCAGCAGCCCCACAAGGGGGATCCATATGGACTCTGGAAACACCATATATTTT. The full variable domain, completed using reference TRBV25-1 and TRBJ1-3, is EADIYQTPRYLVIGTGKKITLECSQTMGHDKMYWYQQDPGMELHLIHYSYGVNSTEKGDLSSESTVSRIRTEHFPLTLESARPSHTSQYLCASSPTRGIHMDSGNTIYFGEGSWLTVV.

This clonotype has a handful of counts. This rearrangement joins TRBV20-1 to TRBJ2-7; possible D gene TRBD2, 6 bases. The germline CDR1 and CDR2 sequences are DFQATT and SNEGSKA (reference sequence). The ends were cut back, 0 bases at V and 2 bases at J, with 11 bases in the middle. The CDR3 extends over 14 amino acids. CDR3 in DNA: TGCAGTGCTAGAGATCATGGCGGGACCTACGAGCAGTACTTC. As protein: CSARDHGGTYEQYF.

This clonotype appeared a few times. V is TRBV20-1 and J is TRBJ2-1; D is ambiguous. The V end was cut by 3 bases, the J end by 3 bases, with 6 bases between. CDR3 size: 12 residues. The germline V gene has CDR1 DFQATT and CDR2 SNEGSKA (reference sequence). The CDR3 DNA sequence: TGCAGTGCTAGGGGTTTCTACAATGAGCAGTTCTTC. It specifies CSARGFYNEQFF.

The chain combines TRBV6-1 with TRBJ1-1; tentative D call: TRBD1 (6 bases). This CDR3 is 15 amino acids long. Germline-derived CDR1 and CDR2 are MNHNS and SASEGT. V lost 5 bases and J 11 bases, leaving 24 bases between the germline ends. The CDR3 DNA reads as TGTGCCAGCAGTTACGCCACTTCAGGGGCCGGTGAGGCTTTCTTT. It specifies CASSYATSGAGEAFF.

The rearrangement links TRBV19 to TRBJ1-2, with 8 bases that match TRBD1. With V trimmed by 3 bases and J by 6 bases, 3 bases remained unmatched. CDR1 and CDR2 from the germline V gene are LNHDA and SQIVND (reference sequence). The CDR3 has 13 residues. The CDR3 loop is CASSIRTGHGYTF. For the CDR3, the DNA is TGTGCCAGTAGTATCCGGACAGGGCATGGCTACACCTTC.

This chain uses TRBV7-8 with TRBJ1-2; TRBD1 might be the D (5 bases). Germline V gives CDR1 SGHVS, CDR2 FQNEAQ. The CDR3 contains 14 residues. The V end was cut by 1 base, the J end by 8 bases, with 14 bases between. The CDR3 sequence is CASSLGVRENGYTF. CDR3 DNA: TGTGCCAGCAGCTTAGGCGTCAGGGAGAACGGCTACACCTTC.

The CDR3 here is CASSEASATNEKLFF. CDR3 nucleotide sequence: TGTGCCAGCAGTGAGGCCTCTGCAACTAATGAAAAACTGTTTTTT. This chain links TRBV6-1 with TRBJ1-4; D is unclear. The CDR3 loop spans 15 amino acids. V lost 3 bases and J lost 0, with 8 bases in between. CDR1 MNHNS and CDR2 SASEGT come from the germline V gene.

CDR3 amino acids: CASRGTQGYEQYF. Written as DNA, the CDR3 is TGTGCCAGCAGGGGGACACAAGGCTACGAGCAGTACTTC. The chain couples TRBV6-1 to TRBJ2-7, with D perhaps TRBD1 (6 bases). V lost 6 bases, J lost 3 bases, and 12 bases lay in between. CDR1 and CDR2 from the germline V gene are MNHNS and SASEGT. CDR3 length: 13 residues.

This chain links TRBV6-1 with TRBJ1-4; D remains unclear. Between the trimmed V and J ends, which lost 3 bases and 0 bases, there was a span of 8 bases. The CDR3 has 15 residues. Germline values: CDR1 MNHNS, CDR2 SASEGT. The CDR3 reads CASSDYGATNEKLFF. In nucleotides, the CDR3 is TGTGCCAGCAGTGATTACGGTGCAACTAATGAAAAACTGTTTTTT.

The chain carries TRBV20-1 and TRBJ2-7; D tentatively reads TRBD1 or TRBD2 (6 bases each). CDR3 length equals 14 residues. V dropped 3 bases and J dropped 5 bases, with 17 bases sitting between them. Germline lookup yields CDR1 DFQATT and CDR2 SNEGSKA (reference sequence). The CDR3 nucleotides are TGCAGTGCTAGGGGGGCCCGGGAGCCCCACGAGCAGTACTTC. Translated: CSARGAREPHEQYF.

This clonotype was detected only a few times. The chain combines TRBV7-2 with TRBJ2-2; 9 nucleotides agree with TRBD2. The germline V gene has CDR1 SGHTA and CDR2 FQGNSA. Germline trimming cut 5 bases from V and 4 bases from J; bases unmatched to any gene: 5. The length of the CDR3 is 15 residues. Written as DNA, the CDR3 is TGTGCCAGCAGCCGCGGCGGGAGGGGCACCGGGGAGCTGTTTTTT. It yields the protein CASSRGGRGTGELFF. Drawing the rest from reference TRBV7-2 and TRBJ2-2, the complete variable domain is GAGVSQSPSNKVTEKGKDVELRCDPISGHTALYWYRQSLGQGLEFLIYFQGNSAPDKSGLPSDRFSAERTGGSVSTLTIQRTQQEDSAVYLCASSRGGRGTGELFFGEGSRLTVL.

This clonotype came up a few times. The CDR3 DNA reads as TGTGCCAGCAGTTACTCTATCCAGGGCGATGAGCAGTTCTTC. Translated: CASSYSIQGDEQFF. The V gene is TRBV6-2 or TRBV6-3, the J gene TRBJ2-1; tentative D call: TRBD1 (5 bases). Per the germline V gene, CDR1 is MNHEY and CDR2 is SVGEGT. The CDR3 is 14 residues long. Trimming stripped 0 bases from V and 8 bases from J, with 11 bases between.

The CDR3 region has the DNA TGTGCCAGTGGATTGCAGAATTCACCCCTCCACTTT. This sequence encodes CASGLQNSPLHF. The V gene is TRBV19, the J gene TRBJ1-6; D is uncertain. Germline CDR1 reads LNHDA; CDR2 reads SQIVND (reference sequence). V was shortened by 8 bases and J by 7 bases, with 9 bases between the two germline ends. The CDR3 sequence is 12 residues long.

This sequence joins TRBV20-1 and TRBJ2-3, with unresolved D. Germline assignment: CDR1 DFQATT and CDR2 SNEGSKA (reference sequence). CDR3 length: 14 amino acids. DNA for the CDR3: TGCAGCGTGCTAGGGTATCGGAGCACAGATACGCAGTATTTT. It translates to CSVLGYRSTDTQYF.

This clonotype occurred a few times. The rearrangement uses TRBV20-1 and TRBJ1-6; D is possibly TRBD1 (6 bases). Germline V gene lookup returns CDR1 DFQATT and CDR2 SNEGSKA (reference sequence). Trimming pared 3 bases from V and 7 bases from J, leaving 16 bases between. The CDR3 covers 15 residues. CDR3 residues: CSARGTGGYNSPLHF. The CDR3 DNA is TGCAGTGCTAGGGGGACCGGGGGCTACAATTCACCCCTCCACTTT.

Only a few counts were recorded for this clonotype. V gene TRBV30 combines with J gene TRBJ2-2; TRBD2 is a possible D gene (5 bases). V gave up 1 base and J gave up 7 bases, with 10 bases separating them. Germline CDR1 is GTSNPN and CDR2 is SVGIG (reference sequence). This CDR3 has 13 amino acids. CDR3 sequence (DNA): TGTGCCTGGAGTGGTCACGAGGGCGGGGAGCTGTTTTTT. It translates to CAWSGHEGGELFF.

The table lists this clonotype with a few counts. The CDR3 is CASSGPRGGNEQFF. The CDR3 nucleotides are TGTGCCAGCAGCGGGCCCAGGGGGGGGAATGAGCAGTTCTTC. This sequence joins TRBV7-9 and TRBJ2-1, with D possibly being TRBD1 or TRBD2 (7 bases each). Trimming stripped 5 bases from V and 7 bases from J, with 15 bases between. The CDR3 sequence is 14 residues long. From germline, CDR1 is SEHNR and CDR2 FQNEAQ (reference sequence).

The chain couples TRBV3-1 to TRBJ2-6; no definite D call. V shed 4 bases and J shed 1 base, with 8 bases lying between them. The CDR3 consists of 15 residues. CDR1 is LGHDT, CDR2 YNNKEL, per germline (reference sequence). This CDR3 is CASSPLGSGANVLTF. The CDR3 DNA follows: TGTGCCAGCAGCCCTCTTGGTTCTGGGGCCAACGTCCTGACTTTC.

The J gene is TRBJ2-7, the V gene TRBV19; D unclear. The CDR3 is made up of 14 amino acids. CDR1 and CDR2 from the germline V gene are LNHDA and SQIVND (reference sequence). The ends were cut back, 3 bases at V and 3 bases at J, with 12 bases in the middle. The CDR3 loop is CASSMVLWFYEQYF. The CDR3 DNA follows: TGTGCCAGTAGTATGGTCTTGTGGTTCTACGAGCAGTACTTC.

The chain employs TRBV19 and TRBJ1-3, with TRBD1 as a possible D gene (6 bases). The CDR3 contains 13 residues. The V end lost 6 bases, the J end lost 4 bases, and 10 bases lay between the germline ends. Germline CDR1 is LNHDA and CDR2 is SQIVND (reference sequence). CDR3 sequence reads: CASSDRNGNTIYF. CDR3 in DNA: TGTGCCAGTAGCGACAGGAACGGAAACACCATATATTTT.